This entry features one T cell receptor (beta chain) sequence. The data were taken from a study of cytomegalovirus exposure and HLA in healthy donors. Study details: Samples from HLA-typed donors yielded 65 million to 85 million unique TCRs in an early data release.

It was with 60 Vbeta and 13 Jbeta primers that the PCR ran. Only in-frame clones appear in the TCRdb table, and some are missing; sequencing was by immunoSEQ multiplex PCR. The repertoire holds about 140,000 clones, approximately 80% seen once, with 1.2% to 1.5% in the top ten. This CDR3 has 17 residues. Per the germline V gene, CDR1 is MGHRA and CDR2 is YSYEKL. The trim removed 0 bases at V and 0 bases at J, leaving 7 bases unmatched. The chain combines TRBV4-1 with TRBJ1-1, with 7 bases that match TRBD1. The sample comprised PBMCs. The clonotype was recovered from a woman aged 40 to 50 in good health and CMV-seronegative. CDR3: CASSQDRSGGLNTEAFF. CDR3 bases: TGCGCCAGCAGCCAAGATAGGTCAGGGGGGCTGAACACTGAAGCTTTCTTT.